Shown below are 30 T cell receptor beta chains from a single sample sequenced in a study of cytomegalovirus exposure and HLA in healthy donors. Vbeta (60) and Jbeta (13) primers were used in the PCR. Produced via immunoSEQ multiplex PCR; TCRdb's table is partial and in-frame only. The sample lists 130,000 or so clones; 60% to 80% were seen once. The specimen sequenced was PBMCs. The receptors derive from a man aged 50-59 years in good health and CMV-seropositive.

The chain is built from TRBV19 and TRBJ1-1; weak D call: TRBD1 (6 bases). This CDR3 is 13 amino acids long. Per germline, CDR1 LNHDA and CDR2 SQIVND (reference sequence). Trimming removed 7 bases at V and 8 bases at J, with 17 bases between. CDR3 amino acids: CASNDRQGGEAFF. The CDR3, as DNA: TGTGCCAGTAATGACAGGCAAGGCGGGGAAGCTTTCTTT.

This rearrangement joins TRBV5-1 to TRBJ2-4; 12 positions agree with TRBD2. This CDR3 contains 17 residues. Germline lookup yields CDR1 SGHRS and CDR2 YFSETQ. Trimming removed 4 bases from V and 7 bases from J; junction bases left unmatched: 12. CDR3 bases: TGCGCCAGCAGCCTAACCGGGACTAGCGGGTTTAGGAACATTCAGTACTTC. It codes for CASSLTGTSGFRNIQYF.

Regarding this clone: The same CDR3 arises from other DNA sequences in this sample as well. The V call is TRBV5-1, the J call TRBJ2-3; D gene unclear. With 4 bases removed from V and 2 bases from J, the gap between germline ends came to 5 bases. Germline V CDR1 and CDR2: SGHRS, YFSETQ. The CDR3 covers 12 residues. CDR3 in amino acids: CASSPNTDTQYF. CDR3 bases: TGCGCCAGCAGCCCTAACACAGATACGCAGTATTTT.

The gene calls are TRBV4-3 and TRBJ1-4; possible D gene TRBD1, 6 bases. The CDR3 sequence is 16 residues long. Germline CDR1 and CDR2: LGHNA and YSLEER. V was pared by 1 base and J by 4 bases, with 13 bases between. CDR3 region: CASSQASRGDNEKLFF. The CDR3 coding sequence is TGCGCCAGCAGCCAAGCCTCCAGGGGAGATAATGAAAAACTGTTTTTT.

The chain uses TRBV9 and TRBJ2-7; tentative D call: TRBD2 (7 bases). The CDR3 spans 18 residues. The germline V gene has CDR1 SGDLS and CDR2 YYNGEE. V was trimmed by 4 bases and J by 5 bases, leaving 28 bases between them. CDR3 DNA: TGTGCCAGCAGCCCGCTAGATCGGTCGCGGCGGGGGCTCGACGAGCAGTACTTC. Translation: CASSPLDRSRRGLDEQYF.

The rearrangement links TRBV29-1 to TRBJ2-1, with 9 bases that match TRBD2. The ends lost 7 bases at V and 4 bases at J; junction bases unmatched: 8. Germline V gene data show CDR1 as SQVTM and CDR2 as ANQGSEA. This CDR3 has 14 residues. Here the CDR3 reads CSAAIAGVYNEQFF. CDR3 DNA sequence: TGCAGCGCCGCTATAGCGGGGGTTTACAATGAGCAGTTCTTC.

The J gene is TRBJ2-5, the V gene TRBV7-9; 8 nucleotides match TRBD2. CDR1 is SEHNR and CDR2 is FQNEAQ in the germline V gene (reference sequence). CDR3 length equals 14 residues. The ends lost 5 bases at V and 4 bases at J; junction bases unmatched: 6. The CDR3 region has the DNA TGTGCCAGCAGCCCCGGGACTAGAGGAGAGACCCAGTACTTC. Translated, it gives CASSPGTRGETQYF.

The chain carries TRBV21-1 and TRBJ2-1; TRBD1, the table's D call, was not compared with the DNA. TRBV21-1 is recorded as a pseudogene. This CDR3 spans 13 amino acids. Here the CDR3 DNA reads TGTGCCAGCAGCATGACAGAGAACAATGAGCAGTTCTTC. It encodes CASSMTENNEQFF.

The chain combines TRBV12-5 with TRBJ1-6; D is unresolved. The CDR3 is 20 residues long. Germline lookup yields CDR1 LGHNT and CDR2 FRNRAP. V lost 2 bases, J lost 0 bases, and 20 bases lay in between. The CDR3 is CASGLTESTPRSSYNSPLHF. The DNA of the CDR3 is TGTGCTAGTGGTTTGACGGAGTCCACCCCTAGGAGCTCCTATAATTCACCCCTCCACTTT.

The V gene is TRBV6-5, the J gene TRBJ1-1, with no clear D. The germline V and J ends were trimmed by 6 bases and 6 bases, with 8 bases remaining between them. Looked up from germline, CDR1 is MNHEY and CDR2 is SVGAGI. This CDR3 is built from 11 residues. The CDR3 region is CASRRGSEAFF. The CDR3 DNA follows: TGTGCCAGCAGGCGCGGGTCTGAAGCTTTCTTT.

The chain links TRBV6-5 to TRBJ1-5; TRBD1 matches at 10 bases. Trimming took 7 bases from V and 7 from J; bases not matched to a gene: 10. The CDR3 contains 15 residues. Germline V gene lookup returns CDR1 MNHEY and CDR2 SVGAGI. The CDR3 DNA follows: TGTGCCAGCACCCCAACCGGGACAGGGGACCAGCCCCAGCATTTT. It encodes CASTPTGTGDQPQHF.

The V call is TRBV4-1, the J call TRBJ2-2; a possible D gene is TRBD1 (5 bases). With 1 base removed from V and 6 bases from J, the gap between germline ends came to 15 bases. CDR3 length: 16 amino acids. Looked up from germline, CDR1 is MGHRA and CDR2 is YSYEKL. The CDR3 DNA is TGCGCCAGCAGCCAAGTCCCCCAGGGTTTCCCCGGGGAGCTGTTTTTT. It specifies CASSQVPQGFPGELFF.

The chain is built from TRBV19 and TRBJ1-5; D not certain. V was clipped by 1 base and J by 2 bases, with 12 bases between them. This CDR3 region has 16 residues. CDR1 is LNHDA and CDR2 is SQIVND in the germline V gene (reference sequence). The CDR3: CASSIAPGWGNQPQHF. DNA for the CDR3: TGTGCCAGTAGTATAGCACCAGGATGGGGCAATCAGCCCCAGCATTTT.

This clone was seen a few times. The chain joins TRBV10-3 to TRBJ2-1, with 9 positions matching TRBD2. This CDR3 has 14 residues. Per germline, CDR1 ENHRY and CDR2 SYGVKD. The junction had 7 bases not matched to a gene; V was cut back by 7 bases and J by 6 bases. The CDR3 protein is CAITGTSSANEQFF. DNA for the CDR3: TGTGCCATCACCGGGACTAGCAGTGCCAATGAGCAGTTCTTC.

The CDR3 region is CSVEETTANIQYF. CDR3 in DNA: TGCAGCGTTGAAGAGACAACCGCAAACATTCAGTACTTC. This chain joins TRBV29-1 and TRBJ2-4; D unclear. Germline V gene sequence: CDR1 SQVTM, CDR2 ANQGSEA. V was trimmed by 0 bases and J by 6 bases, leaving 9 bases between them. There are 13 residues in the CDR3.

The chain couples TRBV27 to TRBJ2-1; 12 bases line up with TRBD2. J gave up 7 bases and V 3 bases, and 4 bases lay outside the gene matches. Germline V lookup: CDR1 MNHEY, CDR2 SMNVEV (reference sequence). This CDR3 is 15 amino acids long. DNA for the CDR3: TGTGCCAGCAGTTTCCGACTAGCGGGAGATAATGAGCAGTTCTTC. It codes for CASSFRLAGDNEQFF.

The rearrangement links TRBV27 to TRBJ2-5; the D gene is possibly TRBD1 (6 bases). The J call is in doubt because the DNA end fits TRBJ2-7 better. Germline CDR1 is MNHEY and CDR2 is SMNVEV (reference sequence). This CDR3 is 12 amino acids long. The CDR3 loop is CASSDRSYEQYF. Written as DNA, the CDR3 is TGTGCCAGCAGTGACAGGTCCTACGAGCAGTACTTC.

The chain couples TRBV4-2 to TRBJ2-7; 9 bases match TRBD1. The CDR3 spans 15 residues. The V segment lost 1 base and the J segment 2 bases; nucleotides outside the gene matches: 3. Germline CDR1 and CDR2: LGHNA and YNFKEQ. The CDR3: CASSQGQGEAYEQYF. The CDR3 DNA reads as TGTGCCAGCAGCCAAGGACAGGGGGAGGCCTACGAGCAGTACTTC.

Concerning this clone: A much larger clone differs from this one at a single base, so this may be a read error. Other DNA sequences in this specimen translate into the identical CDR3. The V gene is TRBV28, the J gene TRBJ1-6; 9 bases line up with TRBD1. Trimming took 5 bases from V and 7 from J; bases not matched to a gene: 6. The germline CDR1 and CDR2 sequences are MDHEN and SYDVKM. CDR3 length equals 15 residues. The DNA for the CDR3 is TGTGCCAGCAGTCCCGGGACAGGGTACAATTCACCCCTCCACTTT. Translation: CASSPGTGYNSPLHF.

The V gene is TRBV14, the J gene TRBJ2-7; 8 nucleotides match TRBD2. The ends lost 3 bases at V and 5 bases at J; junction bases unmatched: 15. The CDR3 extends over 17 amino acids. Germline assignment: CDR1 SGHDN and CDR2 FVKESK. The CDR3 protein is CASSQRPPGRARDEQYF. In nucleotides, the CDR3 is TGTGCCAGCAGCCAGAGACCCCCCGGGAGGGCCCGGGACGAGCAGTACTTC.

The CDR3 DNA reads TGCAGCGTTGACGGAAGGGGACTATACAATGAGCAGTTCTTC. Translated, it gives CSVDGRGLYNEQFF. The chain combines TRBV29-1 with TRBJ2-1, with TRBD2 matching 7 bases. Germline CDR1 is SQVTM and CDR2 is ANQGSEA. V lost 3 bases to trimming and J lost 4 bases; unmatched junction nucleotides: 6. There are 14 residues in the CDR3.

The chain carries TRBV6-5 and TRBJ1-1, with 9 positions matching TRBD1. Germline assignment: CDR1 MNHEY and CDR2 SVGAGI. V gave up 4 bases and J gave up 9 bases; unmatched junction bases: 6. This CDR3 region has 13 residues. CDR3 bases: TGTGCCAGCAGTTCTTGGACAGGGGTTCAAGCTTTCTTT. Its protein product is CASSSWTGVQAFF.

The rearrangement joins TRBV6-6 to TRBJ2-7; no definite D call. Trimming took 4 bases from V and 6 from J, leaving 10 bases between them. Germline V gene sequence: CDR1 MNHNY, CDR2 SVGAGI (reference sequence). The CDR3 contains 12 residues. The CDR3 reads CASSFSLPEQYF. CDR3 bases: TGTGCCAGCAGTTTTAGCCTTCCCGAGCAGTACTTC.

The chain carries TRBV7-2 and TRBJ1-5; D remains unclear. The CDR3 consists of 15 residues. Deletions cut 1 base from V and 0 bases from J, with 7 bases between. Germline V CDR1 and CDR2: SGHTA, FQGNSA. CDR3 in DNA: TGTGCCAGCAGCTTAGTACAGTCTAGCAATCAGCCCCAGCATTTT. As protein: CASSLVQSSNQPQHF.

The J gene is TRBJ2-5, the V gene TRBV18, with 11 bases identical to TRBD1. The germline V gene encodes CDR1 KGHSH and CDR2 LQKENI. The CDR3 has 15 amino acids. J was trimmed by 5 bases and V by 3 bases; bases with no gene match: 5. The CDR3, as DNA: TGTGCCAGCTCACCCCTGGACAGGGGGCTGGAGACCCAGTACTTC. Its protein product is CASSPLDRGLETQYF.

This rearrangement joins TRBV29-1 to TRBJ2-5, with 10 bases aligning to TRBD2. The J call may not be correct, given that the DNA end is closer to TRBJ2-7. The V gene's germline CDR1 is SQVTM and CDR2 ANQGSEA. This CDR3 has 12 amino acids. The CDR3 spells CSVKLAGYEQYF. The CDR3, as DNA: TGCAGCGTAAAACTAGCGGGATACGAGCAGTACTTC.

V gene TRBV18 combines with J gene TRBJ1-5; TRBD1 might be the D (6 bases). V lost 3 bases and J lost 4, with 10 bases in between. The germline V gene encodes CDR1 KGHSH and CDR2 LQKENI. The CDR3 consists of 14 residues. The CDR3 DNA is TGTGCCAGCTCACCGACGGACAGAAATCAGCCCCAGCATTTT. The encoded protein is CASSPTDRNQPQHF.

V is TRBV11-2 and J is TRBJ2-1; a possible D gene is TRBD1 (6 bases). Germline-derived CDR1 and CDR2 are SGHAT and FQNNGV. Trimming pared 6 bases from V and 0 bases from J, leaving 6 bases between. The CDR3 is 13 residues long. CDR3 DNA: TGTGCCAGCAGGGACAGCTCCTACAATGAGCAGTTCTTC. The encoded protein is CASRDSSYNEQFF.

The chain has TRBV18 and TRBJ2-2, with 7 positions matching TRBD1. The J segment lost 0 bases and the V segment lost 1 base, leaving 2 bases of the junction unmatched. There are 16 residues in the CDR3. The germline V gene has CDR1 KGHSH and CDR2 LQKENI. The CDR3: CASSPLQGANTGELFF. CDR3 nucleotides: TGTGCCAGCTCACCACTGCAGGGGGCGAACACCGGGGAGCTGTTTTTT.

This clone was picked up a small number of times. DNA of the CDR3: TGCGCCAGCAGCCAAGAGACAGGGGCCGAGCAGTACTTC. It yields the protein CASSQETGAEQYF. The rearrangement links TRBV4-3 to TRBJ2-7, with TRBD1 matching over 8 bases. Germline V CDR1 and CDR2: LGHNA, YSLEER. With V trimmed by 0 bases and J by 6 bases, 1 base remained unmatched. This CDR3 region has 13 residues.